The 8 T cell receptor beta chains below come from one sample, sequenced in a study of cytomegalovirus exposure and HLA in healthy donors. Here immunoSEQ multiplex PCR was the method, and the copy in TCRdb shows in-frame clones only, minus some. The sample holds about 240,000 clones; about 90% are singletons and the top ten take 1% to 1.5%. Input material: PBMCs. Receptors originate from a young woman in good health and CMV-seropositive.

V usage is TRBV6-5 and J usage is TRBJ1-2; D remains ambiguous. The CDR3 has 13 residues. Germline V CDR1 and CDR2: MNHEY, SVGAGI. With 4 bases removed from V and 6 bases from J, the gap between germline ends came to 12 bases. Written as DNA, the CDR3 is TGTGCCAGCAGTTGGCGGGCAGAGAATGGCTACACCTTC. Its translation is CASSWRAENGYTF.

The chain links TRBV6-5 to TRBJ2-2; TRBD2 agrees at 12 bases. This CDR3 is 15 amino acids long. CDR1 is MNHEY, CDR2 SVGAGI, per germline. V dropped 7 bases and J dropped 5; count of bases not matched to a gene: 5. CDR3: CASTEGLAGTGELFF. Here the CDR3 DNA reads TGTGCCAGCACCGAAGGACTAGCGGGAACCGGGGAGCTGTTTTTT.

This chain uses TRBV28 with TRBJ2-7, with 11 bases aligning to TRBD1. Germline CDR1 and CDR2: MDHEN and SYDVKM. The CDR3 is made up of 15 amino acids. V lost 6 bases to trimming and J lost 3 bases; unmatched junction nucleotides: 7. CDR3 loop: CASRRTGGLLYEQYF. DNA for the CDR3: TGTGCCAGCAGACGGACAGGGGGCCTGCTCTACGAGCAGTACTTC.

This clone has only one observation. The chain couples TRBV28 to TRBJ2-7; D ambiguous. V lost 5 bases, J lost 4 bases, and 6 bases lay in between. The CDR3 loop spans 11 amino acids. In germline, CDR1 is MDHEN, CDR2 SYDVKM. The CDR3 nucleotides read TGTGCCAGCAGTGATAGTTACGAGCAGTACTTC. Translating gives CASSDSYEQYF.

The table lists this clone with a few counts. V and J are TRBV5-6 and TRBJ1-1, with D perhaps TRBD1 (6 bases). V was trimmed by 3 bases and J by 8 bases, leaving 8 bases between them. Per germline, CDR1 SGHDT and CDR2 YYEEEE. This CDR3 spans 11 amino acids. The CDR3 nucleotides are TGTGCCAGCAGCTCGGACAGCGAAGCTTTCTTT. The encoded protein is CASSSDSEAFF.

The chain employs TRBV27 and TRBJ2-3; possibly TRBD2 for D (6 bases). Germline V gene data show CDR1 as MNHEY and CDR2 as SMNVEV (reference sequence). Trimming shortened V by 5 bases and J by 2 bases, and 14 bases separated the two germline ends. The CDR3 contains 15 residues. DNA for the CDR3: TGTGCCAGCAGTATTTTAGCGGTTGCCACAGATACGCAGTATTTT. Amino acid sequence: CASSILAVATDTQYF.

The V and J genes are TRBV29-1 and TRBJ2-1; 10 bases fit TRBD2. Germline V gene data show CDR1 as SQVTM and CDR2 as ANQGSEA. CDR3 length equals 16 residues. J lost 4 bases, V lost 3 bases, and 9 bases had no gene match. The CDR3 nucleotides read TGCAGCGTTGATTTTTCTAGCGGGGGAGAATACAATGAGCAGTTCTTC. It codes for CSVDFSSGGEYNEQFF.

V usage is TRBV27 and J usage is TRBJ2-5; possible D gene TRBD2, 6 bases. CDR1 is MNHEY, CDR2 SMNVEV, per germline (reference sequence). The V gene lost 2 bases and the J gene lost 4 bases, with 11 bases spanning the gap. This CDR3 is built from 14 residues. CDR3 bases: TGTGCCAGCAGTTTAAATGGAGGGTTAGAGACCCAGTACTTC. Translation: CASSLNGGLETQYF.